This T cell receptor beta chain was identified during a study of CD8 T cells in Susac syndrome. Study-wide context: Blood was drawn from patients with Susac syndrome. At that point, they were therapy-naive, on corticosteroids, or on intravenous immunoglobulin alone.

Study-wide points: CD4+ repertoires of Susac syndrome patients lacked detectable clonal expansion. It was acknowledged by the study that relatively few individuals were included in its TCR sequencing and HLA analysis.

This CDR3 region has 19 residues. Germline V gene lookup returns CDR1 SGHRS and CDR2 YFSETQ. V dropped 3 bases and J dropped 0 bases, with 19 bases sitting between them. Reverse transcription used about 0.45 to 1 ug RNA and random hexamers. TCRdb reprocessed the immunoSEQ multiplex PCR reads via MiXCR and lists one record per CDR3 protein. The repertoire includes over 150,000 distinct CDR3 sequences, roughly 94% of them detected once, and 0.09% to 0.1% sits in the top ten. Diagnostic criteria defined recently for definite or probable disease were met by the Susac syndrome patients. About this clonotype itself: What it binds is not known.

Sequencing used CD4+ T cells from PBMCs. The origin of this receptor is a human donor with Susac syndrome. The chain joins TRBV5-1 to TRBJ2-6; D perhaps matches TRBD2 (7 bases). DNA of the CDR3: TGCGCCAGCAGCTCCGGGGGGCCAGTCTTGCGCTCTGGGGCCAACGTCCTGACTTTC. Protein: CASSSGGPVLRSGANVLTF. The full variable domain, in which reference TRBV5-1 and TRBJ2-6 provide the parts outside the CDR3, is KAGVTQTPRYLIKTRGQQVTLSCSPISGHRSVSWYQQTPGQGLQFLFEYFSETQRNKGNFPGRFSGRQFSNSRSEMNVSTLELGDSALYLCASSSGGPVLRSGANVLTFGAGSRLTVL.